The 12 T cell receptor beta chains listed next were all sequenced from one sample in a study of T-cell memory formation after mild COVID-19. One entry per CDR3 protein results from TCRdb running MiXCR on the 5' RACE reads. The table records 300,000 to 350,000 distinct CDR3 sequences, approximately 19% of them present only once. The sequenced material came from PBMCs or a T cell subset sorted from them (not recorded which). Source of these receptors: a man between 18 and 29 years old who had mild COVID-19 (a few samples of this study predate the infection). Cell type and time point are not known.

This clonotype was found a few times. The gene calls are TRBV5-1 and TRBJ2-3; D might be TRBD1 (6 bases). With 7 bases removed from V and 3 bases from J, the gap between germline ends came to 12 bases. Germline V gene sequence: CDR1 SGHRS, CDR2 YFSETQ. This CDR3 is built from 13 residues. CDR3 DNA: TGCGCCAGCCATGACACAGGGACAGATACGCAGTATTTT. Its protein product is CASHDTGTDTQYF.

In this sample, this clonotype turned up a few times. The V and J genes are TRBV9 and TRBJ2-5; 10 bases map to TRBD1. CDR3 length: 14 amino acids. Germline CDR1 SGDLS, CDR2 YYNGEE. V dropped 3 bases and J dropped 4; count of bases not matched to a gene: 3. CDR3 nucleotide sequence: TGTGCCAGCAGCGCGGGGGACAGGGGAGAGACCCAGTACTTC. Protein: CASSAGDRGETQYF.

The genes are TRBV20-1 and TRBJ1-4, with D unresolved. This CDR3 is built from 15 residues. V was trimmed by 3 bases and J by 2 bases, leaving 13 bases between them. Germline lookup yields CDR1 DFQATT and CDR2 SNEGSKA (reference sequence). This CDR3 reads CSASAPGTTNEKLFF. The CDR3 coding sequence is TGCAGTGCTAGCGCCCCGGGTACCACTAATGAAAAACTGTTTTTT.

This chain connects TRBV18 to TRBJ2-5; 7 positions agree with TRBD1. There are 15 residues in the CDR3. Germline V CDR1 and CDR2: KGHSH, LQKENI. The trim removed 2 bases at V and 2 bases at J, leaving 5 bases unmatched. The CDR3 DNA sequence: TGTGCCAGCTCACCAAAGCTGACAGGGCAAGAGACCCAGTACTTC. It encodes CASSPKLTGQETQYF.

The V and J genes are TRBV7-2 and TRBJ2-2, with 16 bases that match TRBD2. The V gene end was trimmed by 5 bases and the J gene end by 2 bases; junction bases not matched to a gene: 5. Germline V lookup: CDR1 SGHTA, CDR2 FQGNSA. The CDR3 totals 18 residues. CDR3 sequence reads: CASSHGTSGGVNTGELFF. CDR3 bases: TGTGCCAGCAGCCACGGGACTAGCGGGGGGGTTAACACCGGGGAGCTGTTTTTT.

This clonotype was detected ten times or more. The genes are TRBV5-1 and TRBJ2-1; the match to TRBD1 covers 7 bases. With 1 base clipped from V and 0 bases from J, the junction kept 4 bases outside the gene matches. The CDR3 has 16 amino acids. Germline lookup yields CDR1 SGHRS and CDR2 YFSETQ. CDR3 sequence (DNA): TGCGCCAGCAGCTTGTGGTCAGGGGGCTCCTACAATGAGCAGTTCTTC. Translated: CASSLWSGGSYNEQFF.

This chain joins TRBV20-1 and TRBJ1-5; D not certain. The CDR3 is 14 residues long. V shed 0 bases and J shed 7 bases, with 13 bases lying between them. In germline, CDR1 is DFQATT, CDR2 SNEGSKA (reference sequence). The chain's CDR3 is CSARESTAGQPQHF. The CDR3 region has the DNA TGCAGTGCTAGAGAATCCACAGCCGGACAGCCCCAGCATTTT.

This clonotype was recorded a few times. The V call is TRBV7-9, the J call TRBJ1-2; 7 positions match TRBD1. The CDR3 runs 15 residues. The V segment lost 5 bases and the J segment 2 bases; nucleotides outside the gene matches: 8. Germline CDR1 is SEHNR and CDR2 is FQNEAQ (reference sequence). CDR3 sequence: CASSPSRGQNYGYTF. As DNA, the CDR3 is TGTGCCAGCAGCCCATCCCGGGGACAGAACTATGGCTACACCTTC.

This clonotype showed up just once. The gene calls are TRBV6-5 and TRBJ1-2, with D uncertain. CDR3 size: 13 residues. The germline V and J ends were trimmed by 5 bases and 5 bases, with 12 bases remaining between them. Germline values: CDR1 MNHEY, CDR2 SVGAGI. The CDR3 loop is CASSPTTLYGYTF. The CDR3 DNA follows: TGTGCCAGCAGTCCGACCACCCTTTATGGCTACACCTTC.

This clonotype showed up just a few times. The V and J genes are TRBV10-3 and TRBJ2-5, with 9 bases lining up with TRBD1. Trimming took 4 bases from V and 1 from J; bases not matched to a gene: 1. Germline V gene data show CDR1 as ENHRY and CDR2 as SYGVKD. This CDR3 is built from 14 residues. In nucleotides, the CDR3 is TGTGCCATCAGTGCGGGACAGGGCCAAGAGACCCAGTACTTC. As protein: CAISAGQGQETQYF.

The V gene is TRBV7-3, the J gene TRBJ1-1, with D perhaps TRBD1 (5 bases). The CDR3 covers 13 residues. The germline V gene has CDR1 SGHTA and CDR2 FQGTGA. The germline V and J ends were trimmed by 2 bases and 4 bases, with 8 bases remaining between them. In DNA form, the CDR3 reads TGTGCCAGCAGCTTAGGGGCCTCCACTGAAGCTTTCTTT. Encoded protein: CASSLGASTEAFF.

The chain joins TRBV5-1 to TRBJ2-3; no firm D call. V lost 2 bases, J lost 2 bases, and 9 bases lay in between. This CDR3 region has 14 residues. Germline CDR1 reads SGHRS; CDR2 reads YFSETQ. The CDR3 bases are TGCGCCAGCAGCTTTACAGCGCTCACAGATACGCAGTATTTT. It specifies CASSFTALTDTQYF.